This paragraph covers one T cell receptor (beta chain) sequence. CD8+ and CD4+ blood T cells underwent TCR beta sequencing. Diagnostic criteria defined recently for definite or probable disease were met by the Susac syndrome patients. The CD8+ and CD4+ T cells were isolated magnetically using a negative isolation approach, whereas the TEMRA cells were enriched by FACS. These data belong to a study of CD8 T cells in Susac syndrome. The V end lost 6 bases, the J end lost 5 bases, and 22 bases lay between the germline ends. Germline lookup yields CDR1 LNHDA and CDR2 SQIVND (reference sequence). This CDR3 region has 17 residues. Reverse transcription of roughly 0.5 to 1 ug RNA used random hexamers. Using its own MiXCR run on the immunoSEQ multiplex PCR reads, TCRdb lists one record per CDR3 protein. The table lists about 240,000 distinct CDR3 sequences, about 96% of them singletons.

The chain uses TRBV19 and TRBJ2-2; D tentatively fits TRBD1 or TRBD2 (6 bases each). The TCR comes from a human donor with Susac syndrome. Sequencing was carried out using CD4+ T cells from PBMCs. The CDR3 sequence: CASSPRGHLSGTGELFF. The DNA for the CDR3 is TGTGCCAGTAGCCCCCGGGGACACTTAAGCGGGACCGGGGAGCTGTTTTTT.